This T cell receptor (beta chain) appears in the sequencing data of a study of shared clonotypes between healthy human individuals. Note on this clone: The target antigen is unknown.

Repertoires were generated with immunoSEQ multiplex PCR, while TCRdb's copy carries only in-frame clones and drops some. The sample gives 2,500,000 or so clones, more than 85% of which show up once; 0.35% to 0.45% is in the top ten. J lost 1 base, V lost 3 bases, and 2 bases had no gene match. CDR1 is GTSNPN and CDR2 is SVGIG in the germline V gene (reference sequence). The CDR3 totals 14 residues. Study results and caveats: Rarefaction curves obtained for sorted subsets showed sequencing incomplete despite large depth. Sharing across a handful of donors was seen in 4.5% to 5.5% of naive CD4 clonotypes. Lower generation probabilities were found for non-shared clonotypes than for those shared by all four donors. Larger richness was generally estimated for naive than memory subsets.

The source of this sequence is a man between 18 and 35 years old in good health. Some clones in this sample may be carry-over from other donors' samples. The J gene is TRBJ2-7, the V gene TRBV30, with 11 bases fitting TRBD2. The sample taken for sequencing was naive CD4+ T cells from PBMCs. The subset here: CD45RA+ positively selected. The CDR3: CAWSGTSGSYEQYF. The CDR3 bases are TGTGCCTGGAGCGGGACTAGCGGTTCCTACGAGCAGTACTTC.